These T cell receptor beta chains were read from a single sample in a study of identical twins. TCRdb analysed the 5' RACE reads with MiXCR anew, one entry per CDR3 protein. The sample carries 250,000 to 300,000 distinct CDR3 sequences, over 8.5% recorded once. These records were also assigned to another study, of yellow fever vaccine responses in identical twins.

What was sequenced was CD8+ T cells sorted from blood. The receptors originated from a woman aged 18-29 years in good health. Each CDR3 is given with its conserved first and last residue. D genes are given only for firm matches. Not all rows give a size; the values are once, few, many and, for expanded clones, a class.

TRBJ2-2 14 TRBV29-1 - many TGCAGCGTTGAACAGAGAACGAACACCGGGGAGCTGTTTTTT CSVEQRTNTGELFF
TRBJ2-5 14 TRBV7-2 - many TGTGCCAGCAGCTTATTACCCGACCAAGAGACCCAGTACTTC CASSLLPDQETQYF
TRBJ2-1 16 TRBV4-3 - - TGCGCCAGCAGCCAAGCTTTGGCAGGGTGGTACAATGAGCAGTTCTTC CASSQALAGWYNEQFF
TRBJ2-3 17 TRBV2 - - TGTGCCAGCAGTGAAAGCGAGGGAGAGACTAGCACAGATACGCAGTATTTT CASSESEGETSTDTQYF
TRBJ2-3 16 TRBV15 - few TGTGCCACCAGCAGAGATTCTCTCGGCAGCACAGATACGCAGTATTTT CATSRDSLGSTDTQYF
TRBJ2-2 14 TRBV29-1 TRBD2 few TGCAGCGGCCTAGCGGGGGCGAACACCGGGGAGCTGTTTTTT CSGLAGANTGELFF
TRBJ1-6 14 TRBV7-9 - - TGTGCCAGCGTCGAGGGGTCCTATAATTCACCCCTCCACTTT CASVEGSYNSPLHF
TRBJ2-2 18 TRBV11-2 TRBD2 - TGTGCCAGCAGCCTCATCGCACGCGGGGGTAATAACACCGGGGAGCTGTTTTTT CASSLIARGGNNTGELFF
TRBJ2-3 13 TRBV12-3/TRBV12-4 - many TGTGCCAGCAGCGCCGGGACCTTGGATACGCAGTATTTT CASSAGTLDTQYF
TRBJ2-5 14 TRBV6-1 - - TGTCCCCCCACGGGGGAAACTCCCCAAGAGACCCAGTACTTC CPPTGETPQETQYF
TRBJ2-7 15 TRBV3-1 - many TGTGCCAGCAGCCATTCCCGGGGGAGAGCCTACGAGCAGTACTTC CASSHSRGRAYEQYF
TRBJ2-7 11 TRBV27 - many TGTGCCAGCAGTTCTGCCACTGAGCAGTACTTC CASSSATEQYF
TRBJ2-7 16 TRBV11-1 - - TGTGCCAGCGCGCTTGGGGGGCTAGCGGAACCCTACGAGCAGTACTTC CASALGGLAEPYEQYF
TRBJ1-5 14 TRBV27 - - TGTGCCAGCAGCATTTCCTTTTGGAATCAGCCCCAGCATTTT CASSISFWNQPQHF
TRBJ2-1 18 TRBV6-5 TRBD2 many TGTGCCAGCAGTTACCCCTGGACTAGCGGGGGACATGTGAATGAGCAGTTCTTC CASSYPWTSGGHVNEQFF
TRBJ2-1 15 TRBV28 - once TGTGCCAGCAGTTTAGGGCCCCCGGGCCAAAATGAGCAGTTCTTC CASSLGPPGQNEQFF
TRBJ2-1 13 TRBV24-1 - many TGTGCCACCAGTGATTTGCAAGTCTATGAGCAGTTCTTC CATSDLQVYEQFF
TRBJ2-2 13 TRBV27 - many TGTGCCAGCAGTTTAGGACGTCCCGGGGAGCTGTTTTTT CASSLGRPGELFF
TRBJ2-3 21 TRBV7-7 TRBD2 - TGTGCCAGCAGCTTAGAGGACACCGGGACTAGCGGCAGAGCTAGCACAGATACGCAGTATTTT CASSLEDTGTSGRASTDTQYF
TRBJ2-1 18 TRBV29-1 TRBD2 - TGCAGCGTTGAAGTGACTAGCGGGAGGAGTATTTTATACAATGAGCAGTTCTTC CSVEVTSGRSILYNEQFF